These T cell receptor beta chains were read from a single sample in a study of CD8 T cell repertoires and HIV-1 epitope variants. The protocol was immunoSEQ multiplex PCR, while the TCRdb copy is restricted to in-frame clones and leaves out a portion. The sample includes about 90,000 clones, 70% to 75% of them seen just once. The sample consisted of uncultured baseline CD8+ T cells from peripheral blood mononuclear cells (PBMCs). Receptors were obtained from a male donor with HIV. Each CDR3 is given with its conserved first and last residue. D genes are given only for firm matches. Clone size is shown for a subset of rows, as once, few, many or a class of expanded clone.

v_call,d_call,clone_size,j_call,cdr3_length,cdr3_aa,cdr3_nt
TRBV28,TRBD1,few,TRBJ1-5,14,CASSISGGHQPQHF,TGTGCCAGCAGTATCTCAGGGGGCCATCAGCCCCAGCATTTT
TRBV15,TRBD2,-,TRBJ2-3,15,CATSRRLAGADTQYF,TGTGCCACCAGCAGAAGACTAGCGGGAGCAGATACGCAGTATTTT
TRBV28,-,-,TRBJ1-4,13,CASRPGLEEKLFF,TGTGCCAGCAGACCAGGGCTAGAAGAAAAACTGTTTTTT
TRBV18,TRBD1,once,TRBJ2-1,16,CASSPPMSTGGNEQFF,TGTGCCAGCTCACCACCGATGTCGACAGGGGGCAATGAGCAGTTCTTC
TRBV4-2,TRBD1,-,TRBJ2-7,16,CASSQDLGQRTYEQYF,TGTGCCAGCAGCCAAGATCTGGGACAGAGAACCTACGAGCAGTACTTC
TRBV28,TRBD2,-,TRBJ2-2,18,CASTFSAGANPNTGELFF,TGTGCCAGCACTTTCTCAGCGGGAGCCAACCCGAACACCGGGGAGCTGTTTTTT
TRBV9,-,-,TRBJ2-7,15,CASSVGARPLYEQYF,TGTGCCAGCAGCGTAGGGGCTAGGCCCCTCTACGAGCAGTACTTC
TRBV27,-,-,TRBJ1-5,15,CASREAGTSNQPQHF,TGTGCCAGCCGGGAGGCGGGGACGAGCAATCAGCCCCAGCATTTT
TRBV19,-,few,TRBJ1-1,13,CASSSVIGTEAFF,TGTGCCAGTAGTTCGGTCATAGGGACTGAAGCTTTCTTT
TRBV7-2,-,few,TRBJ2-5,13,CASSLVFGETQYF,TGTGCCAGCAGCTTAGTATTTGGGGAGACCCAGTACTTC
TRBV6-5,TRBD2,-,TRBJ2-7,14,CASRGLAGRYEQYF,TGTGCCAGCAGGGGACTAGCGGGTAGGTACGAGCAGTACTTC
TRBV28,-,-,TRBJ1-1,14,CASSLLRGNTEAFF,TGTGCCAGCAGTTTATTGCGGGGGAACACTGAAGCTTTCTTT
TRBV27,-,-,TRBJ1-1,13,CASSPYRPAEAFF,TGTGCCAGCAGTCCTTACAGACCTGCTGAAGCTTTCTTT
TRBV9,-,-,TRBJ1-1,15,CASSESAGLNTEAFF,TGTGCCAGCAGTGAATCAGCCGGGCTGAACACTGAAGCTTTCTTT
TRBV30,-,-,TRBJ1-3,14,CASGPQSSGNTIYF,TGTGCCTCAGGACCCCAGAGCTCTGGAAACACCATATATTTT
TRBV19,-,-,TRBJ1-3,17,CASSMETTLRSGNTIYF,TGTGCCAGTAGTATGGAGACAACTCTCCGCTCTGGAAACACCATATATTTT
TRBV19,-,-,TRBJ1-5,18,CASSIDKAFGGSNQPQHF,TGTGCCAGTAGTATAGATAAGGCATTCGGGGGGAGCAATCAGCCCCAGCATTTT
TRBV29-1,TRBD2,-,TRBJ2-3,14,CSVEDNSGRRTQYF,TGCAGCGTTGAAGATAATAGCGGGAGACGTACGCAGTATTTT
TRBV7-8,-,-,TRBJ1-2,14,CASSLAQGDYGYTF,TGTGCCAGCAGCTTAGCGCAGGGCGACTATGGCTACACCTTC
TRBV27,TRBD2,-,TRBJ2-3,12,CASSLSGDTQYF,TGTGCCAGCAGTCTTAGCGGGGATACGCAGTATTTT
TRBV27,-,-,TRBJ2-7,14,CASSLSGSSYEQYF,TGTGCCAGCAGTTTAAGTGGGAGCTCCTACGAGCAGTACTTC
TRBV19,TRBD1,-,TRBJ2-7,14,CASSTGTGHYEQYF,TGTGCCAGTAGTACCGGGACAGGGCATTACGAGCAGTACTTC
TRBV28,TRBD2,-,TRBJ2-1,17,CASSPPDGTGGDNEQFF,TGTGCCAGCAGTCCACCTGACGGGACGGGGGGAGACAATGAGCAGTTCTTC
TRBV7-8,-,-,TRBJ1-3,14,CASSEGDSGNTIYF,TGTGCCAGCAGCGAGGGGGACTCTGGAAACACCATATATTTT
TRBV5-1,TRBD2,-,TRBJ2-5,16,CASRPTIAGGQETQYF,TGCGCCAGCAGGCCCACTATAGCGGGGGGCCAAGAGACCCAGTACTTC
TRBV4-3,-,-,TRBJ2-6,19,CASSQVWAGEGAGANVLTF,TGCGCCAGCAGCCAAGTCTGGGCAGGGGAAGGGGCTGGGGCCAACGTCCTGACTTTC
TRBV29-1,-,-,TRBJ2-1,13,CSVPGGGYNEQFF,TGCAGCGTTCCCGGGGGCGGGTACAATGAGCAGTTCTTC
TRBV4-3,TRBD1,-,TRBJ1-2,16,CASSQVTAGGAYGYTF,TGCGCCAGCAGCCAAGTCACCGCAGGGGGTGCCTATGGCTACACCTTC
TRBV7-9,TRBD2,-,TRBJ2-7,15,CASSFPPGEGNEQYF,TGTGCCAGCAGCTTCCCCCCCGGGGAGGGGAACGAGCAGTACTTC
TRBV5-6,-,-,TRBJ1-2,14,CASSFPMGAYGYTF,TGTGCCAGCAGCTTTCCTATGGGGGCCTATGGCTACACCTTC
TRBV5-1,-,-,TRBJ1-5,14,CASSPDLSKQPQHF,TGCGCCAGCAGCCCAGACCTTTCTAAGCAGCCCCAGCATTTT
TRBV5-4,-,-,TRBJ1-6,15,CASSLDTGLNSPLHF,TGTGCCAGCAGCTTGGATACGGGCCTGAATTCACCCCTCCACTTT
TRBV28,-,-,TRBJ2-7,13,CASSFGATYEQYF,TGTGCCAGCAGTTTTGGAGCAACCTACGAGCAGTACTTC
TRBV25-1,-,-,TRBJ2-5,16,CASSPGRASSQETQYF,TGTGCCAGCAGCCCCGGGCGGGCTAGCAGCCAAGAGACCCAGTACTTC
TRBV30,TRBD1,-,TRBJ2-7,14,CAWGTGEGSYEQYF,TGTGCCTGGGGGACAGGGGAGGGTTCCTACGAGCAGTACTTC
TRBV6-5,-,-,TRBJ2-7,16,CASSYSPGTSFYEQYF,TGTGCCAGCAGTTACTCACCCGGGACAAGCTTCTACGAGCAGTACTTC
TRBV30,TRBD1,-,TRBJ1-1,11,CAWSADRAAFF,TGTGCCTGGAGTGCCGACAGGGCTGCTTTCTTT
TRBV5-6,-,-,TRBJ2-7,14,CASRRTQGPYEQYF,TGTGCCAGCAGACGAACCCAGGGGCCCTACGAGCAGTACTTC
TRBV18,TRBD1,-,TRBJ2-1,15,CASSPWTGQPQEQFF,TGTGCCAGCTCACCTTGGACAGGGCAACCACAGGAGCAGTTCTTC
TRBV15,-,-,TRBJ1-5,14,CATSRDTRNQPQHF,TGTGCCACCAGCAGAGATACACGGAATCAGCCCCAGCATTTT
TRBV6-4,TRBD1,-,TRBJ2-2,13,CASRGGPTGELFF,TGTGCCAGCAGAGGGGGCCCAACCGGGGAGCTGTTTTTT
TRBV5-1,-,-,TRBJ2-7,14,CASSPAGRPSEQYF,TGCGCCAGCAGCCCTGCCGGCAGGCCAAGCGAGCAGTACTTC
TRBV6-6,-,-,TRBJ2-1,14,CASSNSGTHNEQFF,TGTGCCAGCAGTAACTCCGGGACTCACAATGAGCAGTTCTTC
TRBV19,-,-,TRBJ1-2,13,CASSIEDRDGYTF,TGTGCCAGTAGTATTGAGGACAGAGATGGCTACACCTTC
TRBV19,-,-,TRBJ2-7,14,CASSLAWGSYEQYF,TGTGCCAGTAGTCTCGCCTGGGGTTCTTACGAGCAGTACTTC
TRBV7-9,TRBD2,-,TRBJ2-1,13,CASSLSSGGATFF,TGTGCCAGCAGCTTATCCAGCGGGGGGGCCACGTTCTTC
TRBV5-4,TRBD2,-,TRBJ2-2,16,CASSPGLAGNTGELFF,TGTGCCAGCAGCCCAGGACTAGCGGGTAATACCGGGGAGCTGTTTTTT
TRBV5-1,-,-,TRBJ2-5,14,CASSLERGSATQYF,TGCGCCAGCAGCTTGGAGCGAGGGTCCGCGACCCAGTACTTC
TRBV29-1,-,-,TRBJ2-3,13,CSVELVGSDTQYF,TGCAGCGTTGAACTAGTTGGCTCAGATACGCAGTATTTT
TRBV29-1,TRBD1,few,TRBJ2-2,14,CSVTRQGGTGELFF,TGCAGCGTGACAAGACAGGGCGGAACCGGGGAGCTGTTTTTT
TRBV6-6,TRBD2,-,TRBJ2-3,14,CASSLGRETDTQYF,TGTGCCAGCAGTCTCGGGAGGGAAACAGATACGCAGTATTTT
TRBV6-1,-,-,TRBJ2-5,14,CASRRDISRETQYF,TGTGCCAGCAGGAGGGACATTTCAAGGGAGACCCAGTACTTC
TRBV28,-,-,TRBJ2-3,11,CASSRTDTQYF,TGTGCCAGCAGTAGGACAGATACGCAGTATTTT
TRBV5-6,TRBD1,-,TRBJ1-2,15,CASSSQSGQGYGYTF,TGTGCCAGCAGCTCACAATCGGGACAGGGGTATGGCTACACCTTC